One and the same sample provided the 20 T cell receptor beta chains below, sequenced in a study of patients and donors after allogeneic stem cell transplantation. TCRdb ran MiXCR on the RT-PCR reads and lists one entry per CDR3 protein. The repertoire holds about 90,000 distinct CDR3 sequences, about 48% seen once, with about 64% in the top ten. The specimen sequenced was blood, either unsorted or a sorted T cell fraction (not recorded which). These receptors were taken from a human donor who was either an allogeneic HSCT recipient or a stem cell or donor lymphocyte infusion donor (not recorded which). It is not recorded whose cells these are; they may come from a transplant donor.

There are a few counts of this clonotype. The V call is TRBV27, the J call TRBJ1-1; TRBD1 aligns across 9 bases. This CDR3 contains 15 residues. Per the germline V gene, CDR1 is MNHEY and CDR2 is SMNVEV (reference sequence). V trimming: 4 bases; J trimming: 3 bases; junction bases outside the gene matches: 6. The CDR3 region is CASSSLQGADTEAFF. CDR3 bases: TGTGCCAGCAGTTCCCTACAGGGGGCGGACACTGAAGCTTTCTTT.

The chain joins TRBV29-1 to TRBJ2-1; D remains ambiguous. The V gene's germline CDR1 is SQVTM and CDR2 ANQGSEA. The V end was cut by 3 bases, the J end by 7 bases, with 10 bases between. There are 12 residues in the CDR3. CDR3: CSVDVQRNEQFF. For the CDR3, the DNA is TGCAGCGTTGATGTACAGAGAAATGAGCAGTTCTTC.

In its sample, this clonotype was seen once. The genes are TRBV12-3 or TRBV12-4 and TRBJ1-4; D gene uncertain. V lost 3 bases to trimming and J lost 7 bases, with 3 bases between them. The CDR3 consists of 11 residues. The CDR3 loop is CASSLVEKLFF. CDR3 sequence (DNA): TGTGCCAGCAGTTTGGTTGAAAAACTGTTTTTT.

The rearrangement joins TRBV29-1 to TRBJ1-2; no firm D call. There are 12 residues in the CDR3. The germline V and J ends were trimmed by 3 bases and 7 bases, with 12 bases remaining between them. The V gene's germline CDR1 is SQVTM and CDR2 ANQGSEA. This CDR3 reads CSVDGAAAGYTF. The CDR3, as DNA: TGCAGCGTTGACGGCGCGGCAGCTGGCTACACCTTC.

This clonotype has more than one count but fewer than ten. The CDR3 DNA reads TGTGCCAGCAGCCGCAAGGACACAGCGGCGGACTATGGCTACACCTTC. Protein product: CASSRKDTAADYGYTF. The chain combines TRBV3-1 with TRBJ1-2, with TRBD1 as a possible D gene (5 bases). Germline V CDR1 and CDR2: LGHDT, YNNKEL (reference sequence). Trimming stripped 4 bases from V and 3 bases from J, with 18 bases between. The CDR3 sequence is 16 residues long.

The V gene is TRBV7-9, the J gene TRBJ1-5, with no clear D. Germline V gene sequence: CDR1 SEHNR, CDR2 FQNEAQ (reference sequence). Trimming cost V 5 bases and J 3 bases, with 14 bases left between them. The CDR3 totals 15 residues. As DNA, the CDR3 is TGTGCCAGCAGCCCCCCGGACGGAATCAATCAGCCCCAGCATTTT. This codes for CASSPPDGINQPQHF. The entire variable domain, with the rest obtained from reference TRBV7-9 and TRBJ1-5, is as follows: DTGVSQNPRHKITKRGQNVTFRCDPISEHNRLYWYRQTLGQGPEFLTYFQNEAQLEKSRLLSDRFSAERPKGSFSTLEIQRTEQGDSAMYLCASSPPDGINQPQHFGDGTRLSIL.

The V call is TRBV28, the J call TRBJ2-6, with D perhaps assigned TRBD1 or TRBD2 (5 bases each). CDR3 length: 15 residues. V lost 6 bases and J 1 base, leaving 10 bases between the germline ends. Germline CDR1 reads MDHEN; CDR2 reads SYDVKM. The CDR3 region has the DNA TGTGCCAGCAGGACAGCGGCTTCTGGGGCCAACGTCCTGACTTTC. Translation gives CASRTAASGANVLTF. The variable domain in full, completed from reference TRBV28 and TRBJ2-6, reads DVKVTQSSRYLVKRTGEKVFLECVQDMDHENMFWYRQDPGLGLRLIYFSYDVKMKEKGDIPEGYSVSREKKERFSLILESASTNQTSMYLCASRTAASGANVLTFGAGSRLTVL.

This clonotype was seen a few times. V usage is TRBV28 and J usage is TRBJ1-2, with a tentative D call TRBD1 (6 bases). Trimming cost V 10 bases and J 3 bases, with 6 bases left between them. CDR1 is MDHEN and CDR2 is SYDVKM in the germline V gene. CDR3 size: 10 residues. The CDR3, as DNA: TGTGCCACAGGGGACTATGGCTACACCTTC. Its protein is CATGDYGYTF.

The rearrangement links TRBV30 to TRBJ2-2; D is unresolved. V lost 0 bases and J 5 bases, leaving 10 bases between the germline ends. The CDR3 length is 14 residues. Germline V lookup: CDR1 GTSNPN, CDR2 SVGIG (reference sequence). The CDR3 loop reads CAWSVPGWTGELFF. In DNA, the CDR3 is TGTGCCTGGAGTGTACCGGGTTGGACCGGGGAGCTGTTTTTT.

This clonotype was counted a few times. The V call is TRBV11-2, the J call TRBJ1-1; no firm D call. V was clipped by 1 base and J by 10 bases, with 10 bases between them. This CDR3 has 12 amino acids. Germline V lookup: CDR1 SGHAT, CDR2 FQNNGV. This chain's CDR3 is CASSLGTPGAFF. The CDR3 nucleotides read TGTGCCAGCAGCTTAGGGACCCCTGGAGCTTTCTTT.

V is TRBV28 and J is TRBJ2-7; 7 bases are shared with TRBD2. This CDR3 has 15 amino acids. Trimming took 3 bases from V and 7 from J; bases not matched to a gene: 12. Germline V CDR1 and CDR2: MDHEN, SYDVKM. CDR3: CASSLGGSHRGEQYF. Here the CDR3 DNA reads TGTGCCAGCAGTTTGGGCGGGAGCCATCGAGGGGAGCAGTACTTC.

This clonotype was seen only a few times. The CDR3 protein is CASSAMDRAGNTIYF. CDR3 nucleotides: TGTGCCAGCAGTGCAATGGACCGGGCTGGAAACACCATATATTTT. The J gene is TRBJ1-3, the V gene TRBV25-1; D call uncertain. The germline V and J ends were trimmed by 4 bases and 2 bases, with 12 bases remaining between them. The germline gives CDR1 MGHDK, CDR2 SYGVNS. CDR3 length equals 15 residues. The whole variable domain, filled in from reference TRBV25-1 and TRBJ1-3, reads EADIYQTPRYLVIGTGKKITLECSQTMGHDKMYWYQQDPGMELHLIHYSYGVNSTEKGDLSSESTVSRIRTEHFPLTLESARPSHTSQYLCASSAMDRAGNTIYFGEGSWLTVV.

This chain links TRBV3-1 with TRBJ1-1; 8 bases fit TRBD1. The CDR3 covers 16 residues. The V and J ends lost 1 base and 3 bases, in that order; junction bases with no gene match: 7. Germline V gene sequence: CDR1 LGHDT, CDR2 YNNKEL (reference sequence). The CDR3 coding sequence is TGTGCCAGCAGCCAAGCCCTGGGACAGGACGACACTGAAGCTTTCTTT. This sequence encodes CASSQALGQDDTEAFF.

The chain recombines TRBV12-3 or TRBV12-4 with TRBJ1-5; D gene unclear. The germline V and J ends were trimmed by 5 bases and 1 base, with 12 bases remaining between them. The CDR3 contains 15 residues. CDR3 DNA: TGTGCCAGCAGTCCTCGAGGGTTCAGCAATCAGCCCCAGCATTTT. It encodes CASSPRGFSNQPQHF.

The chain joins TRBV4-3 to TRBJ2-1, with 8 bases identical to TRBD2. V was clipped by 3 bases and J by 7 bases; unmatched bases: 14. Germline V lookup: CDR1 LGHNA, CDR2 YSLEER. The CDR3 extends over 17 amino acids. The CDR3 spells CASSQDKTSGAGNEQFF. CDR3 coding DNA: TGCGCCAGCAGCCAGGATAAAACTAGCGGAGCGGGGAATGAGCAGTTCTTC.

The CDR3 spells CASSEGGGENQPQHF. In nucleotides, the CDR3 is TGCGCCAGCAGCGAGGGAGGCGGGGAGAATCAGCCCCAGCATTTT. This rearrangement joins TRBV4-1 to TRBJ1-5; no firm D call. The CDR3 contains 15 residues. V lost 5 bases, J lost 4 bases, and 15 bases lay in between. Germline CDR1 and CDR2: MGHRA and YSYEKL.

The J gene is TRBJ2-3, the V gene TRBV29-1; 9 bases line up with TRBD2. V lost 6 bases to trimming and J lost 1 base; unmatched junction nucleotides: 5. The CDR3 has 14 amino acids. Germline values: CDR1 SQVTM, CDR2 ANQGSEA. The CDR3 nucleotides are TGCAGCGTGAGAGCGGGAGGTCGCACAGATACGCAGTATTTT. It translates to CSVRAGGRTDTQYF.

The sample holds a few counts of this clonotype. The CDR3 region is CAISELRTGGHTEAFF. The CDR3 DNA sequence: TGTGCCATCAGTGAACTTAGGACAGGGGGCCATACTGAAGCTTTCTTT. The chain links TRBV10-3 to TRBJ1-1, with 11 bases lining up with TRBD1. This CDR3 contains 16 residues. Germline CDR1 is ENHRY and CDR2 is SYGVKD. The V gene end was trimmed by 3 bases and the J gene end by 5 bases; junction bases not matched to a gene: 8.

The J gene is TRBJ1-2, the V gene TRBV9; D ambiguous. Germline V gene lookup returns CDR1 SGDLS and CDR2 YYNGEE. Trimming shortened V by 0 bases and J by 0 bases, and 6 bases separated the two germline ends. The CDR3 spans 14 residues. CDR3 amino acids: CASSVGGTNYGYTF. The CDR3 DNA reads TGTGCCAGCAGCGTAGGAGGGACTAACTATGGCTACACCTTC.

This chain connects TRBV6-2 or TRBV6-3 to TRBJ1-5, with D uncertain. The V gene's germline CDR1 is MNHEY and CDR2 SVGEGT. The CDR3 is made up of 16 amino acids. Trimming cost V 0 bases and J 1 base, with 10 bases left between them. The CDR3 sequence: CASSYSVWQSNQPQHF. Written as DNA, the CDR3 is TGTGCCAGCAGTTACTCCGTGTGGCAGAGCAATCAGCCCCAGCATTTT.